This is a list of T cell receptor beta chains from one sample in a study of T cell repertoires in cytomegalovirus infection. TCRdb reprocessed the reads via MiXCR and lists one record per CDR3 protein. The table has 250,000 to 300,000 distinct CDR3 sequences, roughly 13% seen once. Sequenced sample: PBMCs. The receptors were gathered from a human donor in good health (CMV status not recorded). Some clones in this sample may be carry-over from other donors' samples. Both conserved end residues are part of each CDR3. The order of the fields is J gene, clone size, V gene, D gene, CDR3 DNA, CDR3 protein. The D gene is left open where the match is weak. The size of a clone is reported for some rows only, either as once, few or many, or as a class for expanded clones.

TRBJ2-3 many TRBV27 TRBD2 TGTGCCAGCAGTTCACTAGCGGGGGTCACAGATACGCAGTATTTT CASSSLAGVTDTQYF
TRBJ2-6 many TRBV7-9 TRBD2 TGTGCCAGCAGCTTAGCGCTAGCGGGAGGGTACTCTGGGGCCAACGTCCTGACTTTC CASSLALAGGYSGANVLTF
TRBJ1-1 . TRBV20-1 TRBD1 TGCAGTGCTAGAGAGATAGGGACAGACACTGAAGCTTTCTTT CSAREIGTDTEAFF
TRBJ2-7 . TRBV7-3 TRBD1 TGTGCCAGCAGCCCACAGGGGATGGGAACCTACGAGCAGTACTTC CASSPQGMGTYEQYF
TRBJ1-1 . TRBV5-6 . TGTGCCAGCAGCTTTTCGTCTCGGGGCCGCCGGAACACTGAAGCTTTCTTT CASSFSSRGRRNTEAFF
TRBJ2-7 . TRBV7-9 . TGTGCCAGCAGCGTCGACGGGTACGAGCAGTACTTC CASSVDGYEQYF
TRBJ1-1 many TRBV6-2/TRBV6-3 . TGTGCCAGCAGCCTAGACTTCAACACTGAAGCTTTCTTT CASSLDFNTEAFF
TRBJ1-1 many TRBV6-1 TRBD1 TGTGCCAGCAGTGAAGTTCCCGGGACAGGGAACACTGAAGCTTTCTTT CASSEVPGTGNTEAFF
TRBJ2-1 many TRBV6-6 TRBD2 TGTGCCAGCGGAGAGGCGGCTAGCGGTTACAATGAGCAGTTCTTC CASGEAASGYNEQFF
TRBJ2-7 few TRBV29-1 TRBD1 TGCAGCGCTCGGGGGGTGTGGTCGGGACAGGGAACCTACGAGCAGTACTTC CSARGVWSGQGTYEQYF
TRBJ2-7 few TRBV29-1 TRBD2 TGCAGCGTCCGGACTAGCGGACCCTACGAGCAGTACTTC CSVRTSGPYEQYF
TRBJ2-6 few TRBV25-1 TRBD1 TGTGCCAGCAGTGGACCGCACCGGGACAGGGGGCGCCTTGGGGCCAACGTCCTGACTTTC CASSGPHRDRGRLGANVLTF
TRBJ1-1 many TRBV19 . TGTGCCAGCCTAAGTCGGGAGGGGGACGAAGCTTTCTTT CASLSREGDEAFF
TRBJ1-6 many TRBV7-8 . TGTGCCAGCAGCTTGGGTCGAGGGGTACATTCACCCCTCCACTTT CASSLGRGVHSPLHF
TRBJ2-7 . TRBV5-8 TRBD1 TGTGCCAGCAGCCGAGAAGGGGGCGCCTCCTACGAGCAGTACTTC CASSREGGASYEQYF
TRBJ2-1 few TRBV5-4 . TGTGCCATCTCAACCTTTAGCTCCTACAATGAGCAGTTCTTC CAISTFSSYNEQFF
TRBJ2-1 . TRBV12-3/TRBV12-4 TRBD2 TGTGCCAGCAGCCGGGGGGACGGCCAGTTCTTC CASSRGDGQFF
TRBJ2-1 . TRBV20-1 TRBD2 TGCAGTGCTCGCGGGGGGGCCACCTACAATGAGCAGTTCTTC CSARGGATYNEQFF
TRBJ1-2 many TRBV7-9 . TGTGCCAGCAGCTTCGGGCCCACCGGGGGCTACACCTTC CASSFGPTGGYTF
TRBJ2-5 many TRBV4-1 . TGCGCCAGCAGCCAAGATCCTTCCGGAGCACAGCAAGAGACCCAGTACTTC CASSQDPSGAQQETQYF
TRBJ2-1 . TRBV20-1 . TGCAGTGCCCCCCGGGTAGCTGGATACAATGAGCAGTTCTTC CSAPRVAGYNEQFF
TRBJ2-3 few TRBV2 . TGTGCCGGTAGGAGGGGGGATACGCAGTATTTT CAGRRGDTQYF
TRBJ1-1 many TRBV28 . TGTGCCAGCAGTTTATCTCCCAGGCTGATGAACACTGAAGCTTTCTTT CASSLSPRLMNTEAFF
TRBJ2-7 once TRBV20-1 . TGCAGTGCTAGAGACCGGCGGTTCCCCTACGAGCAGTACTTC CSARDRRFPYEQYF
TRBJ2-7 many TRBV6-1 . TGTGCCAGCAGTCCCGCTGTCTCCTACGAGCAGTACTTC CASSPAVSYEQYF
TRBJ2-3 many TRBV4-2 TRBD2 TGTGCCAGCAGCCAAGTGACTAGCGGATACCGCACAGATACGCAGTATTTT CASSQVTSGYRTDTQYF
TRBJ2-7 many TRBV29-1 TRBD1 TGCAGCGTTACCGGGACAGGGCCAGTCCACGAGCAGTACTTC CSVTGTGPVHEQYF
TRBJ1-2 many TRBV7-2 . TGTGCCAGCAGCTTAAGTGCCACGGAGCCCAACTATGGCTACACCTTC CASSLSATEPNYGYTF
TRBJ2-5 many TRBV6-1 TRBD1 TGTGCCAGCAGTATCACCCATTTAAAGACAGGGCTCCTGTACTTC CASSITHLKTGLLYF
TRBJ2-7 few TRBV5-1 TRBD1 TGCGCCAGCAGCGGCGGGACAGGGGAGACCTACGAGCAGTACTTC CASSGGTGETYEQYF
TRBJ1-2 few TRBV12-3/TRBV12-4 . TGTGCCAGCAGTGTACCCTCCCTGGGGCCGCCCAATGGCTACACCTTC CASSVPSLGPPNGYTF
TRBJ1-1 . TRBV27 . TGTGCCAGCGCTCAGAAGGTGAACACTGAAGCTTTCTTT CASAQKVNTEAFF
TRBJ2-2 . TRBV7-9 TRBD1 TGTGCCAGCAGTCCAGAGGGGGCTCGTTCCGGGGAGCTGTTTTTT CASSPEGARSGELFF
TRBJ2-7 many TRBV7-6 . TGTGCCAGCAGCTTATGGAGCCCATCCTACGAGCAGTACTTC CASSLWSPSYEQYF
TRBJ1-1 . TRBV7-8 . TGTGCCAGCAGCTTAAACTTACAGGGAGGGGGGGTGAACACTGAAGCTTTCTTT CASSLNLQGGGVNTEAFF
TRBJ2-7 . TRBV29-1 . TGCAGCGTTGAATTCCGGGGGCGAGGCTACGAGCAGTACTTC CSVEFRGRGYEQYF
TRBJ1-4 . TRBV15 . TGTGCCACCAGCCCCCGTATAGATGAAAAACTGTTTTTT CATSPRIDEKLFF
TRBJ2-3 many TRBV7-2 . TGTGCCAGCAGCTTTGTGGCAGGGGCCGATACGCAGTATTTT CASSFVAGADTQYF
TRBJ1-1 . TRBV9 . TGTGCCAGCAGCGTAGGAGGGGGACACACTGAAGCTTTCTTT CASSVGGGHTEAFF
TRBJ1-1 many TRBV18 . TGTGCCAGCTCATCAGGGCCCCGAGGCACTGAAGCTTTCTTT CASSSGPRGTEAFF
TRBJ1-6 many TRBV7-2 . TGTGCCAGCAGCTTCCCCTGGGGCGGGAGCTCCTATAATTCACCCCTCCACTTT CASSFPWGGSSYNSPLHF
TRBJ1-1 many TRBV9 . TGTGCCAGCAGCGTAGCGACCGAGATGAACACTGAAGCTTTCTTT CASSVATEMNTEAFF
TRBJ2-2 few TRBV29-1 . TGCAGCGTTGTGCAGGCCCCAAACACCGGGGAGCTGTTTTTT CSVVQAPNTGELFF
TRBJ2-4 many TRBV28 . TGTGCCAGCAGTAACCTAAGGGCCAAAAACATTCAGTACTTC CASSNLRAKNIQYF
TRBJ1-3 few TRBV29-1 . TGCAGCGTTGGGGGTTACGGAAACACCATATATTTT CSVGGYGNTIYF